The 24 T cell receptor beta chains in this list originate from one sample, sequenced in a study of breast tumors, draining lymph nodes, adjacent tissues. The lymph nodes were axillary draining lymph nodes from breast cancer patients. One entry per CDR3 protein, called by TCRdb with MiXCR from the multiplex PCR reads. The repertoire holds around 190,000 distinct CDR3 sequences, with around a third as singletons. Sequenced input: axillary lymph node tissue. Receptors originate from a female donor with breast cancer. Some clones in this sample may be carry-over from other donors' samples.

This clonotype has at least ten counts. The CDR3 sequence is CASSSIEGLAGGWADTQYF. The DNA of the CDR3 is TGTGCCAGCAGCTCAATAGAGGGACTAGCGGGAGGATGGGCAGATACGCAGTATTTT. The chain employs TRBV5-6 and TRBJ2-3, with 15 nucleotides matching TRBD2. The CDR3 is 19 amino acids. Germline V gives CDR1 SGHDT, CDR2 YYEEEE. After removal of 3 bases from V and 4 bases from J, the junction contained 12 bases not matched to a gene.

This clonotype has ten or more counts. The rearrangement uses TRBV12-3 or TRBV12-4 and TRBJ2-2; 8 bases are shared with TRBD2. This CDR3 spans 17 amino acids. Trimming removed 5 bases from V and 4 bases from J; junction bases left unmatched: 12. CDR3 sequence (DNA): TGTGCCAGCAGTCCGTTAGGTCTAGCGGGTGGCACCGGGGAGCTGTTTTTT. Encoded protein: CASSPLGLAGGTGELFF.

CDR3 in amino acids: CASTDQVEEQFF. Written as DNA, the CDR3 is TGTGCCAGCACTGACCAGGTAGAAGAGCAGTTCTTC. The rearrangement links TRBV12-3 or TRBV12-4 to TRBJ2-1; D is undetermined. Trimming removed 7 bases at V and 10 bases at J, with 14 bases between. This CDR3 contains 12 residues.

About this clonotype itself: A single base separates this from a much larger clone, so it may be a read error. The genes are TRBV19 and TRBJ2-1; D might be TRBD1 or TRBD2, each matching 7 bases. Germline-derived CDR1 and CDR2 are LNHDA and SQIVND (reference sequence). This CDR3 contains 17 residues. The DNA for the CDR3 is TGTGCCAGTGGTATATCTTTTTGGGGGGGAGGGGACAGTGAGCAGTTCTTC. Encoded protein: CASGISFWGGGDSEQFF.

The table lists this clonotype with a count of one. The gene calls are TRBV12-3 or TRBV12-4 and TRBJ2-1, with D unclear. The CDR3 is made up of 13 amino acids. The V gene lost 6 bases and the J gene lost 5 bases, with 11 bases spanning the gap. The CDR3 region has the DNA TGTGCCAGCAGCCACCGGAGACACAATGAGCAGTTCTTC. Protein sequence: CASSHRRHNEQFF.

The table lists this clonotype with many counts. The J gene is TRBJ1-3, the V gene TRBV18, with TRBD1 as a possible D gene (5 bases). CDR1 is KGHSH and CDR2 is LQKENI in the germline V gene. The CDR3 sequence is 15 residues long. Trimming stripped 3 bases from V and 7 bases from J, with 16 bases between. The CDR3 region is CASSPTLGERNTIYF. CDR3 sequence (DNA): TGTGCCAGCTCACCTACCTTAGGGGAGCGTAACACCATATATTTT.

In this sample, this clonotype turned up many times. This rearrangement joins TRBV2 to TRBJ2-7; D might be TRBD1 (5 bases). Trimming removed 7 bases from V and 3 bases from J, with 13 bases in between. CDR1 and CDR2 from the germline V gene are SNHLY and FYNNEI. The CDR3 sequence is 13 residues long. The CDR3 loop reads CASNRQTLYEQYF. In DNA form, the CDR3 reads TGTGCCAGCAACAGACAGACACTCTACGAGCAGTACTTC.

This clonotype was detected many times. The rearrangement joins TRBV6-1 to TRBJ1-4, with 10 bases matching TRBD1. The trim removed 6 bases at V and 7 bases at J, leaving 5 bases unmatched. The V gene's germline CDR1 is MNHNS and CDR2 SASEGT. The CDR3 length is 14 residues. The CDR3 here is CASRDRGRGEKLFF. CDR3 DNA: TGTGCCAGCAGAGACAGGGGGCGAGGTGAAAAACTGTTTTTT.

This clonotype occurred many times. The rearrangement uses TRBV20-1 and TRBJ1-6; the D gene is possibly TRBD1 (6 bases). The CDR3 extends over 13 amino acids. Trimming left V 4 bases short and J 10 bases short, with 14 bases between. Germline V lookup: CDR1 DFQATT, CDR2 SNEGSKA (reference sequence). This chain's CDR3 is CSATSGVGSPLHF. For the CDR3, the DNA is TGCAGTGCTACGTCAGGGGTCGGGTCACCCCTCCACTTT.

This clonotype was picked up one time. This chain joins TRBV7-6 and TRBJ2-1, with 9 bases identical to TRBD1. Germline CDR1 and CDR2: SGHVS and FNYEAQ. This CDR3 region has 14 residues. V gave up 5 bases and J gave up 7 bases; unmatched junction bases: 6. The CDR3 DNA follows: TGTGCCAGCAGCCCCTGGACAGGGGATAATGAGCAGTTCTTC. Amino acids: CASSPWTGDNEQFF.

This clonotype has a count of ten or more. The chain links TRBV13 to TRBJ2-3, with D possibly TRBD2 on 6 matching bases. Trimming removed 2 bases at V and 4 bases at J, with 7 bases between. Germline-derived CDR1 and CDR2 are PRHDT and FYEKMQ (reference sequence). CDR3 length: 13 amino acids. The CDR3 protein is CASSLWEADTQYF. CDR3 nucleotides: TGTGCCAGCAGCTTATGGGAGGCAGATACGCAGTATTTT.

This clonotype was detected ten times or more. The rearrangement joins TRBV4-2 to TRBJ2-2; 8 nucleotides match TRBD2. The trim removed 4 bases at V and 2 bases at J, leaving 3 bases unmatched. Looked up from germline, CDR1 is LGHNA and CDR2 is YNFKEQ. The CDR3 has 15 amino acids. Written as DNA, the CDR3 is TGTGCCAGCAGCCCAATAGCGGGAAACACCGGGGAGCTGTTTTTT. Translating it yields CASSPIAGNTGELFF.

This clonotype was observed at least ten times. Written as DNA, the CDR3 is TGTGCCATCAGTGAGTCGATGGGGGGGAAACTGTTTTTT. Translating it yields CAISESMGGKLFF. J is TRBJ1-4 and V is TRBV10-3, with D perhaps matching TRBD1 (5 bases). The CDR3 has 13 residues. Germline V gene sequence: CDR1 ENHRY, CDR2 SYGVKD. Trimming left V 0 bases short and J 11 bases short, with 10 bases between.

This clonotype was counted ten times or more. The V gene is TRBV19, the J gene TRBJ2-1; the match to TRBD1 covers 8 bases. The V and J ends lost 6 bases and 8 bases, in that order; junction bases with no gene match: 6. CDR1 is LNHDA and CDR2 is SQIVND in the germline V gene (reference sequence). The CDR3 spans 13 residues. CDR3 nucleotides: TGTGCCAGTAGACAACAGGGGGTTCATGAGCAGTTCTTC. Residues: CASRQQGVHEQFF.

The rearrangement joins TRBV27 to TRBJ2-1, with 13 bases lining up with TRBD2. Germline-derived CDR1 and CDR2 are MNHEY and SMNVEV (reference sequence). The CDR3 runs 15 residues. With V trimmed by 5 bases and J by 10 bases, 8 bases remained unmatched. The CDR3 DNA is TGTGCCAGCAGTACCACTAGCGGGAGGGCCGAAGAGCAGTTCTTC. Its translation: CASSTTSGRAEEQFF.

This clonotype has ten or more counts. This may stem from a read error, because a much larger clone lies one nucleotide away. Because the CDR3's place on the DNA is in doubt, the DNA is left out and the CDR3 is given as listed by TCRdb. The chain links TRBV20-1 to TRBJ1-2. The V gene's germline CDR1 is DFQATT and CDR2 SNEGSKA (reference sequence). The CDR3 is 12 residues long, counting both termini. CDR3 loop: CSASKVGHGSTF.

This chain uses TRBV5-6 with TRBJ1-2; a possible D gene is TRBD1 (6 bases). The CDR3 sequence is 14 residues long. Germline CDR1 is SGHDT and CDR2 is YYEEEE. V was pared by 6 bases and J by 5 bases, with 17 bases between. CDR3 sequence (DNA): TGTGCCAGCATGAGGGGGTCTGTCCCGTATGGCTACACCTTC. It specifies CASMRGSVPYGYTF. Full variable domain (outside the CDR3, taken from reference TRBV5-6 and TRBJ1-2): DAGVTQSPTHLIKTRGQQVTLRCSPKSGHDTVSWYQQALGQGPQFIFQYYEEEERQRGNFPDRFSGHQFPNYSSELNVNALLLGDSALYLCASMRGSVPYGYTFGSGTRLTVV.

Ten or more counts support this clonotype. The rearrangement links TRBV4-2 to TRBJ2-7; tentatively, D is TRBD1 (5 bases). Trimming took off 0 bases at V and 6 bases at J, with 9 bases between the two ends. Per the germline V gene, CDR1 is LGHNA and CDR2 is YNFKEQ. This CDR3 has 13 residues. The CDR3 protein is CASSQDNQGEQYF. The CDR3 coding sequence is TGTGCCAGCAGCCAAGATAACCAGGGCGAGCAGTACTTC.

This clonotype was seen repeatedly, ten times or more. The chain couples TRBV9 to TRBJ1-3; 7 bases align to TRBD1. Germline values: CDR1 SGDLS, CDR2 YYNGEE. Losses at the gene ends were 5 bases for V and 2 bases for J; bases not matched to a gene: 7. There are 15 residues in the CDR3. The CDR3 region is CASSQEGTAGNTIYF. The CDR3 DNA is TGTGCCAGCAGTCAAGAAGGGACAGCTGGAAACACCATATATTTT.

This clonotype appeared a few times. The CDR3 spells CASSHRPGGETQYF. The CDR3 DNA reads TGTGCCAGCAGTCACCGGCCCGGCGGGGAGACCCAGTACTTC. V is TRBV6-5 and J is TRBJ2-5; TRBD2 might be the D (5 bases). Germline CDR1 MNHEY, CDR2 SVGAGI. This CDR3 is built from 14 residues. V shed 5 bases and J shed 5 bases, with 15 bases lying between them.

This clonotype showed up many times. V gene TRBV5-8 combines with J gene TRBJ1-4; maybe TRBD1 (6 bases). CDR3 length: 14 amino acids. The V gene's germline CDR1 is SGHTS and CDR2 YDEGEE. V shed 0 bases and J shed 7 bases, with 10 bases lying between them. The CDR3 loop is CASSLDRVSEKLFF. The DNA of the CDR3 is TGTGCCAGCAGCTTGGACAGGGTCAGTGAAAAACTGTTTTTT.

This clonotype was seen once. Germline and junction disagree at one end, which may indicate a read error. V gene TRBV5-4 combines with J gene TRBJ2-1; no clear D. Looked up from germline, CDR1 is SGHNT and CDR2 is YYREEE (reference sequence). This CDR3 comprises 15 residues. CDR3 sequence: CASSSKTRTENEQLF. The CDR3 DNA follows: TGTGCCAGCAGCTCAAAAACTCGGACGGAGAATGAGCAGCTCTTC. Complete variable domain (other parts from reference TRBV5-4 and TRBJ2-1): ETGVTQSPTHLIKTRGQQVTLRCSSQSGHNTVSWYQQALGQGPQFIFQYYREEENGRGNFPPRFSGLQFPNYSSELNVNALELDDSALYLCASSSKTRTENEQLFGPGTRLTVL.

Details on this clonotype: At one boundary the junction diverges from the germline segment, which might be a read error. The V and J genes are TRBV29-1 and TRBJ1-4; D uncertain. The CDR3 consists of 13 residues. Germline CDR1 SQVTM, CDR2 ANQGSEA. CDR3 protein: CSVGYGSNEELFF. CDR3 nucleotides: TGCAGCGTTGGGTATGGGTCTAATGAAGAACTGTTTTTT.

In this sample, this clonotype turned up many times. This rearrangement joins TRBV5-1 to TRBJ2-6; D possibly matches TRBD1 or TRBD2 (5 bases each). V lost 4 bases and J 0 bases, leaving 11 bases between the germline ends. The CDR3 loop spans 16 amino acids. Germline CDR1 is SGHRS and CDR2 is YFSETQ. Written as DNA, the CDR3 is TGCGCCAGCAGCCTGGATGGGGGCTCTGGGGCCAACGTCCTGACTTTC. Translated, it gives CASSLDGGSGANVLTF.